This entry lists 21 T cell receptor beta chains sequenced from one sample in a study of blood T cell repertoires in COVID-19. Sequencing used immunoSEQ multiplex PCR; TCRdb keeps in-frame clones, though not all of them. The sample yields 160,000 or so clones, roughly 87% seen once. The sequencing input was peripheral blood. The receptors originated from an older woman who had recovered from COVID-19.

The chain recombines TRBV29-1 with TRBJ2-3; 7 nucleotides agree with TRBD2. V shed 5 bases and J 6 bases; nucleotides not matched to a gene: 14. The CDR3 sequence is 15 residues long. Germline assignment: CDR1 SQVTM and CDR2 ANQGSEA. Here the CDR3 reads CSVPGTTTVSDTQYF. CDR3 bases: TGCAGCGTTCCCGGGACTACAACAGTGAGTGATACGCAGTATTTT.

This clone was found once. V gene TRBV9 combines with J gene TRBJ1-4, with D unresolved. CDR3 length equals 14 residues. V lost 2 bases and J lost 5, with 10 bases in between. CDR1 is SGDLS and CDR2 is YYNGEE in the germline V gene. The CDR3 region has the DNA TGTGCCAGCAGCGTCCGCCCAGGAAATGAAAAACTGTTTTTT. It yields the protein CASSVRPGNEKLFF.

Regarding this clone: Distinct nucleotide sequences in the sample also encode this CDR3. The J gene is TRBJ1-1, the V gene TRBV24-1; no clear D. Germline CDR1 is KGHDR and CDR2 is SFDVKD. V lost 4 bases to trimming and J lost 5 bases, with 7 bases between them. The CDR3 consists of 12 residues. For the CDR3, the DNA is TGTGCCACCAGTGACCCGGGGACTGAAGCTTTCTTT. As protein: CATSDPGTEAFF.

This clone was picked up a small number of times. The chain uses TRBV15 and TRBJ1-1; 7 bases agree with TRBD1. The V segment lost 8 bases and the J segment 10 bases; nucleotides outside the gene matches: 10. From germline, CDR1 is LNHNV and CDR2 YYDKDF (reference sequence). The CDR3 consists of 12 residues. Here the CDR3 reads CATGLARDRAFF. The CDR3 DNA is TGTGCCACCGGCTTAGCCCGGGACAGAGCTTTCTTT.

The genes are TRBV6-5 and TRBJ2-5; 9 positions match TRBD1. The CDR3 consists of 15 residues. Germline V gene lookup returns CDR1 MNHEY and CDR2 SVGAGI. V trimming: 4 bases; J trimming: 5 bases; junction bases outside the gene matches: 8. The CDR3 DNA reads TGTGCCAGCAGTTCAGGACAGGGGAGATCCGAGACCCAGTACTTC. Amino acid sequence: CASSSGQGRSETQYF.

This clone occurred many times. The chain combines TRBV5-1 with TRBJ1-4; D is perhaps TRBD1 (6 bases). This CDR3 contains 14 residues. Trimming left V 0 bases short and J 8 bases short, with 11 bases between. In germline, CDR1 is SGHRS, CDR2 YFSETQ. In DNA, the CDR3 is TGCGCCAGCAGCTTGGACAGGGAGGGCGAAAAACTGTTTTTT. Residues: CASSLDREGEKLFF.

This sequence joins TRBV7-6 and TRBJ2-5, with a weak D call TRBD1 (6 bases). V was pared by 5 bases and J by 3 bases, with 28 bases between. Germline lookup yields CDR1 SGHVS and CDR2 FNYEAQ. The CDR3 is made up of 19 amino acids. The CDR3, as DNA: TGTGCCAGCAGCCCCCCTTGGGACGCGCAGGGGTTTCTGGAAGAGACCCAGTACTTC. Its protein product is CASSPPWDAQGFLEETQYF. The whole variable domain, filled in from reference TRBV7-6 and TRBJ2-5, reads GAGVSQSPRYKVTKRGQDVALRCDPISGHVSLYWYRQALGQGPEFLTYFNYEAQQDKSGLPNDRFSAERPEGSISTLTIQRTEQRDSAMYRCASSPPWDAQGFLEETQYFGPGTRLLVL.

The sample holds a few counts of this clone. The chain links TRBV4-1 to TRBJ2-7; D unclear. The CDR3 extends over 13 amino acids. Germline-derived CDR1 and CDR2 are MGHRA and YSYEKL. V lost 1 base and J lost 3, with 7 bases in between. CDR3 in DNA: TGCGCCAGCAGCCAAGCGCCAGGCTACGAGCAGTACTTC. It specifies CASSQAPGYEQYF.

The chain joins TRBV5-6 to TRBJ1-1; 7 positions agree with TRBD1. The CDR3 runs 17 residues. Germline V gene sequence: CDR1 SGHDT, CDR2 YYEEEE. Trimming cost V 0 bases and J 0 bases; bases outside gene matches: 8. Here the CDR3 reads CASSLARGATVNTEAFF. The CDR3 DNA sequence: TGTGCCAGCAGCTTGGCCAGGGGGGCCACCGTGAACACTGAAGCTTTCTTT.

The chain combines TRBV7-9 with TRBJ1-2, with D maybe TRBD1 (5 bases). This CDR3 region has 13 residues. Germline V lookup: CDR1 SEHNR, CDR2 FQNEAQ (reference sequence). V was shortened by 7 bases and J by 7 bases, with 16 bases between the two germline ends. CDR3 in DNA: TGTGCCAGCACCAGGGAGAGGGGAGGTGGCTACACCTTC. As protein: CASTRERGGGYTF.

CDR3 in DNA: TGTGCCAGCAGTCGGACAGGAAACACTGAAGCTTTCTTT. Residues: CASSRTGNTEAFF. This chain connects TRBV6-5 to TRBJ1-1, with 7 bases aligning to TRBD1. The CDR3 totals 13 residues. The V and J ends lost 5 bases and 2 bases, in that order; junction bases with no gene match: 2. Germline V gene sequence: CDR1 MNHEY, CDR2 SVGAGI.

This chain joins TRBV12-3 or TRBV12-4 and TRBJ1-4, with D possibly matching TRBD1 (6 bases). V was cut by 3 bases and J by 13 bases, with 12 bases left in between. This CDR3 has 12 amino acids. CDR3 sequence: CASSFGQSRLFF. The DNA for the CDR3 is TGTGCCAGCAGTTTCGGACAGTCAAGACTGTTTTTT.

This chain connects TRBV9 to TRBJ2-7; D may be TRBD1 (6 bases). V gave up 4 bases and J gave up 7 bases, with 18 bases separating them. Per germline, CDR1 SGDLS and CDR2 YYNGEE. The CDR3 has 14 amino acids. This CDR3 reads CASSSRGPQGEQYF. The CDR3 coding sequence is TGTGCCAGCAGCTCCCGGGGACCGCAGGGGGAGCAGTACTTC.

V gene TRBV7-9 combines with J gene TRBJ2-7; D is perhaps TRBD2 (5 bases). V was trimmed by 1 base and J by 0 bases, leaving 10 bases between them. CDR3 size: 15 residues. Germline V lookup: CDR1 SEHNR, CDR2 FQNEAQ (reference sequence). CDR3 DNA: TGTGCCAGCAGCTTAGACTGGGAGCGCTCCTACGAGCAGTACTTC. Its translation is CASSLDWERSYEQYF. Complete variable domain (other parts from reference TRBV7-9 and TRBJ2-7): DTGVSQNPRHKITKRGQNVTFRCDPISEHNRLYWYRQTLGQGPEFLTYFQNEAQLEKSRLLSDRFSAERPKGSFSTLEIQRTEQGDSAMYLCASSLDWERSYEQYFGPGTRLTVT.

The CDR3 DNA reads TGTGCCAGCAGCGCACAAACAGGGATATACACTGAAGCTTTCTTT. Protein product: CASSAQTGIYTEAFF. The chain couples TRBV7-2 to TRBJ1-1; TRBD1 is a possible D gene (6 bases). The ends were cut back, 5 bases at V and 3 bases at J, with 16 bases in the middle. In germline, CDR1 is SGHTA, CDR2 FQGNSA. The CDR3 has 15 amino acids.

The CDR3 DNA reads TGTGCCAGCAGCTTAGGGGGCGGGACAGAAACAGATACGCAGTATTTT. Translated, it gives CASSLGGGTETDTQYF. V and J are TRBV11-1 and TRBJ2-3, with D perhaps TRBD1 (7 bases). Between the trimmed V and J ends, which lost 1 base and 3 bases, there was a span of 14 bases. There are 16 residues in the CDR3. Germline values: CDR1 SGHAT, CDR2 FQDESV (reference sequence). The full variable domain, in which reference TRBV11-1 and TRBJ2-3 provide the parts outside the CDR3, is EAEVAQSPRYKITEKSQAVAFWCDPISGHATLYWYRQILGQGPELLVQFQDESVVDDSQLPKDRFSAERLKGVDSTLKIQPAELGDSAMYLCASSLGGGTETDTQYFGPGTRLTVL.

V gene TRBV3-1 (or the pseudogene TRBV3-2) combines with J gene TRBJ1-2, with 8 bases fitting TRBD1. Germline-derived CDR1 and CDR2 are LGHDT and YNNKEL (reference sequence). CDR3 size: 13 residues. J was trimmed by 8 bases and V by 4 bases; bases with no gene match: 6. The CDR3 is CASSPQQGGGYTF. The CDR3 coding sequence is TGTGCCAGCAGCCCGCAACAGGGGGGCGGCTACACCTTC.

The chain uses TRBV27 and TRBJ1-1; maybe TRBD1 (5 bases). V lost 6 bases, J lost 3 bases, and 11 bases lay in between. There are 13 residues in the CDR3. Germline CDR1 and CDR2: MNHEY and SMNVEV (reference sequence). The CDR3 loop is CASSVGRDTEAFF. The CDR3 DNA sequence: TGTGCCAGCAGCGTCGGCAGGGACACTGAAGCTTTCTTT.

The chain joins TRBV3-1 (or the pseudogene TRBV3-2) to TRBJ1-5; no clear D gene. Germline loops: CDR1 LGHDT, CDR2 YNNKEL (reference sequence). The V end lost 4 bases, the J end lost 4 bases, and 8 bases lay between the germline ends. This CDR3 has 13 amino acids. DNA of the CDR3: TGTGCCAGCAGCCTGGGCCCAAATCAGCCCCAGCATTTT. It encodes CASSLGPNQPQHF.

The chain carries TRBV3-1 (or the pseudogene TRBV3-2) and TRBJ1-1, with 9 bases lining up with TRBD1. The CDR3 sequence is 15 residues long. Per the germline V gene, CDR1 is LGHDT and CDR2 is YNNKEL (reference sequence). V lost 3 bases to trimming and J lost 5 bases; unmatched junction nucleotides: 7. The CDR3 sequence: CASSQGQGRGTEAFF. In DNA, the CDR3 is TGTGCCAGCAGCCAGGGACAGGGTCGGGGGACTGAAGCTTTCTTT.

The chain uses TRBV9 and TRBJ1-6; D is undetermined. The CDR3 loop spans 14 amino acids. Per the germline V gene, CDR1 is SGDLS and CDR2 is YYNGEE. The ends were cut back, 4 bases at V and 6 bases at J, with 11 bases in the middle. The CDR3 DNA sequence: TGTGCCAGCAGCTCAACACCCATTAATTCACCCCTCCACTTT. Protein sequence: CASSSTPINSPLHF.